This T cell receptor beta chain was sequenced in a study of preoperative IRX-2 immunotherapy in early breast cancer. The CDR3 has 16 residues. The V and J ends lost 6 bases and 1 base, in that order; junction bases with no gene match: 7. Germline CDR1 and CDR2: MNHGY and SAAAGT. TCRdb keeps only in-frame clones here, not all; method: immunoSEQ multiplex PCR. This sample yields 20,000 to 30,000 clones, of which around 75% are seen a single time; 2% to 2.5% belongs to the top ten. The treatment denotes: preoperative locoregional IRX-2 cytokine immunotherapy. Patients received preoperative, locoregional IRX-2 cytokine immunotherapy in a phase Ib study.

This sequence was found in a human donor with breast cancer. The rearrangement uses TRBV6-8 and TRBJ1-3; the match to TRBD1 covers 9 bases. The input for sequencing was lymph node tissue, taken before IRX-2 immunotherapy. The CDR3, as DNA: TGTGCCAGCAGAGCCGGGACAGGGCCTTCTGGAAACACCATATATTTT. Translated, it gives CASRAGTGPSGNTIYF.